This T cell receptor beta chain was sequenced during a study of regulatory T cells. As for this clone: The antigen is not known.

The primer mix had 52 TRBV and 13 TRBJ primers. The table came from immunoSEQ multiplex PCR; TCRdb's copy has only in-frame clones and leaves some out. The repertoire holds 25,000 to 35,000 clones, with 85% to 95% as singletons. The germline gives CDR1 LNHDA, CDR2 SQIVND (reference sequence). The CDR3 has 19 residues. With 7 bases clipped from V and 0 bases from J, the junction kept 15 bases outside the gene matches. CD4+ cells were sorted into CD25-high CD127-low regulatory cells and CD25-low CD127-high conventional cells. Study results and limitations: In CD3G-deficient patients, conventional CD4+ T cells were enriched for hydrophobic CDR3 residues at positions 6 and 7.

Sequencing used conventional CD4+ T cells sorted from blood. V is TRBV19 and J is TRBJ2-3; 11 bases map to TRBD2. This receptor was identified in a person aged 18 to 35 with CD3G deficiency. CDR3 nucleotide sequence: TGTGCCAGTACCAGTGGGAAACCGGGACTAGCGGTGAGCACAGATACGCAGTATTTT. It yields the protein CASTSGKPGLAVSTDTQYF.